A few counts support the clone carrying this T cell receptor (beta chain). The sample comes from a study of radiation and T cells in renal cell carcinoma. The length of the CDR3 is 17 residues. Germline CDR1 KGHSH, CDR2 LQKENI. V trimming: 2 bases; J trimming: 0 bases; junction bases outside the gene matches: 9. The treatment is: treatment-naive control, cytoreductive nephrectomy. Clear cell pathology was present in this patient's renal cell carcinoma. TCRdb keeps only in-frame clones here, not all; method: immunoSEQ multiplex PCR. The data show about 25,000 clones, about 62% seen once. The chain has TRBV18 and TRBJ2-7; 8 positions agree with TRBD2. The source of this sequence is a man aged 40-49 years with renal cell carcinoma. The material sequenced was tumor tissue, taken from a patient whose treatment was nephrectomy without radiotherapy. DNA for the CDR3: TGTGCCAGCTCACCAAATATAGGCGGGAGGTTCTCCTACGAGCAGTACTTC. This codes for CASSPNIGGRFSYEQYF.